The 3 T cell receptor beta chains reported below all come from one sample, sequenced in a study of cytomegalovirus exposure and HLA in healthy donors. Assay used: immunoSEQ multiplex PCR; TCRdb lists only in-frame clones, some missing. This table holds about 120,000 clones, 85% found once. Sequencing was done on a sample of PBMCs. All receptors derive from a woman in her thirties in good health and CMV-seronegative.

V usage is TRBV7-2 and J usage is TRBJ1-6, with TRBD1 matching 7 bases. The J segment lost 5 bases and the V segment lost 5 bases, leaving 6 bases of the junction unmatched. This CDR3 is built from 15 residues. The germline CDR1 and CDR2 sequences are SGHTA and FQGNSA. CDR3 amino acids: CASSRQGRNNSPLHF. The CDR3, as DNA: TGTGCCAGCAGCCGACAGGGTCGAAATAATTCACCCCTCCACTTT.

J is TRBJ2-1 and V is TRBV9; 7 positions agree with TRBD2. The CDR3 totals 17 residues. V trimming: 0 bases; J trimming: 6 bases; junction bases outside the gene matches: 12. Germline V CDR1 and CDR2: SGDLS, YYNGEE. The CDR3 spells CASSVGVGGTSSNEQFF. For the CDR3, the DNA is TGTGCCAGCAGCGTAGGGGTCGGGGGGACGTCGTCCAATGAGCAGTTCTTC.

This chain connects TRBV27 to TRBJ2-1; 8 bases are shared with TRBD2. With V trimmed by 5 bases and J by 7 bases, 16 bases remained unmatched. In germline, CDR1 is MNHEY, CDR2 SMNVEV (reference sequence). The CDR3 runs 17 residues. The CDR3 protein is CASSTRPGGARMNEQFF. The CDR3, as DNA: TGTGCCAGCAGTACCAGACCCGGGGGGGCCCGGATGAATGAGCAGTTCTTC.